This T cell receptor (beta chain) was captured by sequencing in a study of cytomegalovirus exposure and HLA in healthy donors. Notes on the study in general: Investigators reported 150 to 200 TCR beta chains as tied to cytomegalovirus.

With respect to this clone: The antigen is unknown. Other DNA sequences of this sample code for an identical CDR3.

The ends lost 6 bases at V and 4 bases at J; junction bases unmatched: 10. CDR1 is MDHEN and CDR2 is SYDVKM in the germline V gene. The CDR3 has 15 amino acids. Method: immunoSEQ multiplex PCR; TCRdb's copy keeps in-frame clones and lacks some. The sample comprises 65,000 to 75,000 clones, 95% to 96% of which are singletons, and 4.5% to 5% rests with the top ten. The sequencing sample was made of PBMCs. This sequence originates from a woman between 18 and 30 years old in good health and CMV-seropositive. This rearrangement joins TRBV28 to TRBJ2-5; 8 bases fit TRBD1. CDR3 sequence: CASSRGQGALETQYF. In DNA form, the CDR3 reads TGTGCCAGCAGCCGCGGACAGGGAGCTTTAGAGACCCAGTACTTC.